Listed below are T cell receptor beta chains from one sample, sequenced in a study of T cell repertoires in cytomegalovirus infection. One entry per CDR3 protein, called by TCRdb with MiXCR from the reads. The sample yields about 890,000 distinct CDR3 sequences, around 32% seen once. Their recognized antigens are unknown. Sequenced material: cultured CD8+ T cells from PBMCs, taken from culture after CMV antigen stimulation. The receptors originated from a human donor in good health (CMV status not recorded). Some clones in this sample may be carry-over from other donors' samples. The CDR3 runs from the conserved cysteine through the conserved F or W. A D gene is named only where the DNA matches it firmly. Some rows have no size entry. The others give once, few or many, or a class for an expanded clone.

>TRBD1|TRBV28|NA|TRBJ1-2
TGTGCCAGCAGGGAACAGGGGGGTAGTGGCTACACCTTC
CASREQGGSGYTF
>NA|TRBV29-1|few|TRBJ1-2
TGCAGCGTTGCAGGGGAGGGGGATTACTATGGCTACACCTTC
CSVAGEGDYYGYTF
>NA|TRBV12-3/TRBV12-4|NA|TRBJ1-1
TGTGCCAGCAGAACGGGGGGGATCTACACTGAAGCTTTCTTT
CASRTGGIYTEAFF
>TRBD2|TRBV6-2/TRBV6-3|few|TRBJ2-1
TGTGCCAGCACGGCGGGGGGCCGGACCTACAATGAGCAGTTCTTC
CASTAGGRTYNEQFF
>TRBD1|TRBV4-1|NA|TRBJ2-3
TGCGCCAGCAGCCAAGGCCGACAGGGAGATACGCAGTATTTT
CASSQGRQGDTQYF
>NA|TRBV7-9|few|TRBJ1-1
TGTGCCAGCAGCTTAATTGGTGGATCGCAGGGATACTCTGAAGCTTTCTTT
CASSLIGGSQGYSEAFF
>TRBD1|TRBV6-2/TRBV6-3|NA|TRBJ2-3
TGTGCCAGCAGTTACTTGGGGACAGCGGATACGCAGTATTTT
CASSYLGTADTQYF
>NA|TRBV7-6|few|TRBJ2-2
TGTGCCAGCAGCTTGATATCATCCGGGGAGCTGTTTTTT
CASSLISSGELFF
>TRBD2|TRBV6-4|NA|TRBJ2-1
TGTGCCAGCAGTTTTAGCGGGGGGGCCGCGTTTAATGAGCAGTTCTTC
CASSFSGGAAFNEQFF
>NA|TRBV6-8|few|TRBJ1-1
TGTGCCAGCAGTTCGGGGGGCCGTGGGGACACTGAAGCTTTCTTT
CASSSGGRGDTEAFF
>TRBD1|TRBV6-5|NA|TRBJ1-3
TGTGCCAGCGGTTGGACAGGGGGAAACACCATATATTTT
CASGWTGGNTIYF
>NA|TRBV12-3/TRBV12-4|NA|TRBJ2-7
TGTGCCAGCAGTTTTACGGGACCGATCTACGAGCAGTACTTC
CASSFTGPIYEQYF
>NA|TRBV7-2|NA|TRBJ2-1
NA
CASSPDRGYEQYVGPGNEQFF
>TRBD1|TRBV7-2|many|TRBJ2-4
TGTGCCAGCAGCTTAACCGGGACAGGGGTCAGGGATCTAGCCAAAAACATTCAGTACTTC
CASSLTGTGVRDLAKNIQYF
>TRBD1|TRBV5-6|NA|TRBJ2-1
TGTGCCAGCAGCTTGGGGTGGACAGGGGCCTACAATGAGCAGTTCTTC
CASSLGWTGAYNEQFF
>NA|TRBV24-1|NA|TRBJ2-1
TGTGCCACCAGCCTGACGGACAACAATGAGCAGTTCTTC
CATSLTDNNEQFF
>NA|TRBV5-8|NA|TRBJ2-5
TGTGCCAGCAGTCGTAGTAAGATGGAGACCCAGTACTTC
CASSRSKMETQYF